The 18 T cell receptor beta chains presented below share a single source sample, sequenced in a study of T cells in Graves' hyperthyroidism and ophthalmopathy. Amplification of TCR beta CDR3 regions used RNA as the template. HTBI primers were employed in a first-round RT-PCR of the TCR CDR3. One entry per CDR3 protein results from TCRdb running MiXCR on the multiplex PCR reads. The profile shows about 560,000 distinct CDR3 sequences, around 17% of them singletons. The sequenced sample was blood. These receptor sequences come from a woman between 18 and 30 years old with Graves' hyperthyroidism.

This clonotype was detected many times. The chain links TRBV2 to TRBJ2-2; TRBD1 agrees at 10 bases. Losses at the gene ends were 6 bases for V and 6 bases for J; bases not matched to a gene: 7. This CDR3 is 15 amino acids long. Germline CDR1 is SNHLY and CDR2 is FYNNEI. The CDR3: CASSMGQGLPGELFF. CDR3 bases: TGTGCCAGCAGCATGGGACAGGGGTTACCCGGGGAGCTGTTTTTT.

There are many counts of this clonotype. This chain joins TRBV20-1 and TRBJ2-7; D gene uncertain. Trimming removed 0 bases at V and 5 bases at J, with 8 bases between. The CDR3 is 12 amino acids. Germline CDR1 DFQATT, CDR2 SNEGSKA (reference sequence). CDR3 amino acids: CSARDPGDEQYF. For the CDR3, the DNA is TGCAGTGCTAGAGATCCTGGGGACGAGCAGTACTTC.

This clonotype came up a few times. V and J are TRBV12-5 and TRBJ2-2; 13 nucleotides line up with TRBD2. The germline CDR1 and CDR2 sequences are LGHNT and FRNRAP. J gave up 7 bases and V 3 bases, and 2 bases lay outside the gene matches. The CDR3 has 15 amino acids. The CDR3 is CASGLGTSGVGELFF. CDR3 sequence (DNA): TGTGCTAGTGGTTTAGGGACTAGCGGGGTCGGGGAGCTGTTTTTT.

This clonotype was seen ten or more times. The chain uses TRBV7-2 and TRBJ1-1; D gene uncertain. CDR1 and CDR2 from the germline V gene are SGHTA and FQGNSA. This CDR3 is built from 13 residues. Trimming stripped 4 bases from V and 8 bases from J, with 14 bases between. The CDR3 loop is CASSSGKRPEAFF. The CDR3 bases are TGTGCCAGCAGCTCCGGTAAAAGGCCCGAAGCTTTCTTT.

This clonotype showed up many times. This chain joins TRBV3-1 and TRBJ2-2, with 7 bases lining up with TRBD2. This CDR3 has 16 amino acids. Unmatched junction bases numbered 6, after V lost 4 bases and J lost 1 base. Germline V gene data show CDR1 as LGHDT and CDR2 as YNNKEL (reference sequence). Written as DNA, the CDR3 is TGTGCCAGCAGCCCCCGCCGCGGGGGGAACACCGGGGAGCTGTTTTTT. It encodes CASSPRRGGNTGELFF.

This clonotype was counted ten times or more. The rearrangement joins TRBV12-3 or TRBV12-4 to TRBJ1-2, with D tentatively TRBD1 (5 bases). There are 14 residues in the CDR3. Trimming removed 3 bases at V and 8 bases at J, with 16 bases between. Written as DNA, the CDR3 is TGTGCCAGCAGTTTTGAGTGGGAGGGGTACGGCTACACCTTC. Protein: CASSFEWEGYGYTF.

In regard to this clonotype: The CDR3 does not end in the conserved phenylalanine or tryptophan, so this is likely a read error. This chain's CDR3 is CASSRGQAYGYTL. The CDR3, as DNA: TGTGCCAGCAGCCGCGGACAGGCCTATGGCTACACCCTC. The chain employs TRBV5-6 and TRBJ1-2, with TRBD1 identical over 7 bases. The V gene's germline CDR1 is SGHDT and CDR2 YYEEEE. This CDR3 has 13 residues. The V segment lost 4 bases and the J segment 4 bases; nucleotides outside the gene matches: 4.

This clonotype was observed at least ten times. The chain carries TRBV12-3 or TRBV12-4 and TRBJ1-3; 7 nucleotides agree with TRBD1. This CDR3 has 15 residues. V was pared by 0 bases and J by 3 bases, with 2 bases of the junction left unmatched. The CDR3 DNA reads TGTGCCAGCAGTTTAGCAGGGGGCTATGGAAACACCATATATTTT. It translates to CASSLAGGYGNTIYF.

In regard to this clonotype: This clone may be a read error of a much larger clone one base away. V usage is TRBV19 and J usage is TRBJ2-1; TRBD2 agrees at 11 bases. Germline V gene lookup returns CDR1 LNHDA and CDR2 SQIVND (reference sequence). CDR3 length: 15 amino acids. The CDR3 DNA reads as TGTGCCAGTAGTGTGGGACTAGCGGACTACAGTGAGCAGTTCTTC. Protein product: CASSVGLADYSEQFF. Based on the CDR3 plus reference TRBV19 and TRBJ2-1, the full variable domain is DGGITQSPKYLFRKEGQNVTLSCEQNLNHDAMYWYRQDPGQGLRLIYYSQIVNDFQKGDIAEGYSVSREKKESFPLTVTSAQKNPTAFYLCASSVGLADYSEQFFGPGTRLTVL.

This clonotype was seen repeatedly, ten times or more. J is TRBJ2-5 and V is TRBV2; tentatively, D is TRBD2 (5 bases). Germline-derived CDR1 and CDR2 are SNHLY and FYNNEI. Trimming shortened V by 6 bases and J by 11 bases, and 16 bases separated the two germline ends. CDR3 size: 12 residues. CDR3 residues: CASSLAPGSQYF. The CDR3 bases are TGTGCCAGCAGCCTAGCCCCGGGCAGTCAGTACTTC.

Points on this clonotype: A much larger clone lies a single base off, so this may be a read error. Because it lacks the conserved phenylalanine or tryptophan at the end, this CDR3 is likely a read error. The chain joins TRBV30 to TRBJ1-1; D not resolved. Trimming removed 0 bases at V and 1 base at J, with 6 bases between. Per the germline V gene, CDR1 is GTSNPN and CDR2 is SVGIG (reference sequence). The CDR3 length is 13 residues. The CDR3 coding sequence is TGTGCCTGGAGTGTAAAGGGGAACACTGAAGCTTTCTCT. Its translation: CAWSVKGNTEAFS.

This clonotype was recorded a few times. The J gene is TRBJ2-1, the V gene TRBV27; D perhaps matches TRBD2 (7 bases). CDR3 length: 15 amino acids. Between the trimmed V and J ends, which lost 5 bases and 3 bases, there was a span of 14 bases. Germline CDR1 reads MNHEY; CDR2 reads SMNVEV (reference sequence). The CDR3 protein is CASSGWRGLYNEQFF. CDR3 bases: TGTGCCAGCAGTGGCTGGCGGGGGCTCTACAATGAGCAGTTCTTC.

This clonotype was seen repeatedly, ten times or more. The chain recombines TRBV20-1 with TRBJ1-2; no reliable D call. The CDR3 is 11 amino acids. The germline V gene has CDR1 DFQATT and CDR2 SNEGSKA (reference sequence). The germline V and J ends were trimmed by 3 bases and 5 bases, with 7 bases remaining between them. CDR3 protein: CSARYGYGYTF. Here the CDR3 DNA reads TGCAGTGCTAGGTATGGTTATGGCTACACCTTC.

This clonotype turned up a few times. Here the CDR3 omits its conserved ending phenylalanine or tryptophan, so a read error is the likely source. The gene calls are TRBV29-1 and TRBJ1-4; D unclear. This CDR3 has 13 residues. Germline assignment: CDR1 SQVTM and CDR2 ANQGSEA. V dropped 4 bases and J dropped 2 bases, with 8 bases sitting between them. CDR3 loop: CSVVVPTNEKLFC. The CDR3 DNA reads TGCAGCGTTGTAGTGCCCACTAATGAAAAACTGTTTTGT.

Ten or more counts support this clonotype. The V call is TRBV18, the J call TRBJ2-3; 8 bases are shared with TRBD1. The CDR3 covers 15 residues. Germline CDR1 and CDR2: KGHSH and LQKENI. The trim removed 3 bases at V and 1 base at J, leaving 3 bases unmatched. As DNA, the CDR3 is TGTGCCAGCTCACCGACAGGGGTGGGCACAGATACGCAGTATTTT. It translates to CASSPTGVGTDTQYF.

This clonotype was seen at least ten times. The CDR3 spells CASRRTGDGEKLFF. The CDR3 bases are TGTGCCAGCAGGCGGACAGGGGATGGTGAAAAACTGTTTTTT. J is TRBJ1-4 and V is TRBV13; 9 nucleotides agree with TRBD1. Germline-derived CDR1 and CDR2 are PRHDT and FYEKMQ (reference sequence). CDR3 length: 14 amino acids. Losses at the gene ends were 6 bases for V and 7 bases for J; bases not matched to a gene: 6.

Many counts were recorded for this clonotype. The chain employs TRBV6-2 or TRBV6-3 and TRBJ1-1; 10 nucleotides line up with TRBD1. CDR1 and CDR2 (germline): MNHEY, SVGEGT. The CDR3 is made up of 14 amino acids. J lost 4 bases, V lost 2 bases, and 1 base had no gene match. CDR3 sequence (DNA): TGTGCCAGCAGTTACAGGGACAGGGGCACTGAAGCTTTCTTT. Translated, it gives CASSYRDRGTEAFF.

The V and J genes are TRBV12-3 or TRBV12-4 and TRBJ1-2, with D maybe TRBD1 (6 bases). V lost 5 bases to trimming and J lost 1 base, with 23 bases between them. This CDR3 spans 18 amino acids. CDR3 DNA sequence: TGTGCCAGCAGTCATTACTTGGGTGGGACACCTAATAACTATGGCTACACCTTC. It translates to CASSHYLGGTPNNYGYTF.